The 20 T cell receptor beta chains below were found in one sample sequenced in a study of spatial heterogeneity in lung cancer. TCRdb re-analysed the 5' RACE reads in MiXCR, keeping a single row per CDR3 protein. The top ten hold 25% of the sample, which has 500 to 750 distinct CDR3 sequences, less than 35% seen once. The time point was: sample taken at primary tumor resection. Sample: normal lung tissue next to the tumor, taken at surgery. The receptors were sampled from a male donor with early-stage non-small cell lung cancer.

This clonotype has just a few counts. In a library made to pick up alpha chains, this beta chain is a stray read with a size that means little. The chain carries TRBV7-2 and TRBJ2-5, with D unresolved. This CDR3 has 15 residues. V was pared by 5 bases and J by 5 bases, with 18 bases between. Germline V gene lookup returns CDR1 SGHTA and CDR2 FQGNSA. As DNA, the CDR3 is TGTGCCAGCAGCCCCCTAGTGGGTCGCGAGGAGACCCAGTACTTC. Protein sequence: CASSPLVGREETQYF.

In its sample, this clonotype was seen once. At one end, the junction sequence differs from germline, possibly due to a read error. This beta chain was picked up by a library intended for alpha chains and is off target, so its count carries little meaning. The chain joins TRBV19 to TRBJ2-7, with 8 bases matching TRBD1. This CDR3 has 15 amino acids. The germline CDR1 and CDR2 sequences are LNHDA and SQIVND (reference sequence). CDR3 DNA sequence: TGTGCCAGTAGTAGCCGGACAGGGCCTTCCTACGAGCTGTACTTC. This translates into CASSSRTGPSYELYF.

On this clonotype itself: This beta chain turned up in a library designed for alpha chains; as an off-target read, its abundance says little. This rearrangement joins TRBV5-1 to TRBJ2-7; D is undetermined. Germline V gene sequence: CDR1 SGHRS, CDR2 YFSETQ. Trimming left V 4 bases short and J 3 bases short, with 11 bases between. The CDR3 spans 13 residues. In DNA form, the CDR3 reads TGCGCCAGCAGCCTGGACCTCCGCTACGAGCAGTACTTC. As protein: CASSLDLRYEQYF.

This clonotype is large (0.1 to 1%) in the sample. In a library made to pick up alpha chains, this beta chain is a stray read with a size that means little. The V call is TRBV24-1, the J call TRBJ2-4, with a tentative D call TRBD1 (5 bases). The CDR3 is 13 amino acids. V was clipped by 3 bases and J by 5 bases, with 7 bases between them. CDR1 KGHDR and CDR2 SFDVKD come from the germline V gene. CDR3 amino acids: CATSDGAENIQYF. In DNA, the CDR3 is TGTGCCACCAGTGATGGGGCAGAAAACATTCAGTACTTC.

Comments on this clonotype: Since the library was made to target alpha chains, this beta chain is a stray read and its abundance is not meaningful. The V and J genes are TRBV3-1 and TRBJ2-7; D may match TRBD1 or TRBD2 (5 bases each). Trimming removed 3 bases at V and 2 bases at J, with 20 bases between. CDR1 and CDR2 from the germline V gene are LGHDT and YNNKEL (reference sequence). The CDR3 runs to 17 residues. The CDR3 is CASSQTGPGPLTYEQYF. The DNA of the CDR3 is TGTGCCAGCAGCCAGACGGGACCGGGACCGCTGACCTACGAGCAGTACTTC.

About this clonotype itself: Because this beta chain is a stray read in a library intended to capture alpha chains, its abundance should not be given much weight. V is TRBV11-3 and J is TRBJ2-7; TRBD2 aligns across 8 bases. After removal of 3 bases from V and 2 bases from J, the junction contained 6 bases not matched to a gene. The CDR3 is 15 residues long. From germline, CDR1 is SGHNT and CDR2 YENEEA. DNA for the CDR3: TGTGCCAGCAGCTTGGCGGGGGGCAAGACCTACGAGCAGTACTTC. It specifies CASSLAGGKTYEQYF.

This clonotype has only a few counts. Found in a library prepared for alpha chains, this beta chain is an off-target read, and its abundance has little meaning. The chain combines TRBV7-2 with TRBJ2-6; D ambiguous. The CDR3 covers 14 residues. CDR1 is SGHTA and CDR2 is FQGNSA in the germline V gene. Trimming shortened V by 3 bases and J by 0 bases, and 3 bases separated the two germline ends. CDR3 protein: CASSFRSGANVLTF. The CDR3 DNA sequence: TGTGCCAGCAGCTTTCGCTCTGGGGCCAACGTCCTGACTTTC.

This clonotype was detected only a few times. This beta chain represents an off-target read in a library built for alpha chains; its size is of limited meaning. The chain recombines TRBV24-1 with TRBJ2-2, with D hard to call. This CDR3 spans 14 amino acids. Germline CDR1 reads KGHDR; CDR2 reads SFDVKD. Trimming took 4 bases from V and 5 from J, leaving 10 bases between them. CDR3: CATSDPRGTGELFF. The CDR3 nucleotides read TGTGCCACCAGTGACCCCCGTGGGACCGGGGAGCTGTTTTTT.

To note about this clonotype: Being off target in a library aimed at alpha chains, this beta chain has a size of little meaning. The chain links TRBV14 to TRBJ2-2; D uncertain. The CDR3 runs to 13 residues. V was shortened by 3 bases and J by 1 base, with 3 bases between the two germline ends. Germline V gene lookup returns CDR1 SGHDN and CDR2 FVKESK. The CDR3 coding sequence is TGTGCCAGCAGCCAGGGGAACACCGGGGAGCTGTTTTTT. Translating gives CASSQGNTGELFF.

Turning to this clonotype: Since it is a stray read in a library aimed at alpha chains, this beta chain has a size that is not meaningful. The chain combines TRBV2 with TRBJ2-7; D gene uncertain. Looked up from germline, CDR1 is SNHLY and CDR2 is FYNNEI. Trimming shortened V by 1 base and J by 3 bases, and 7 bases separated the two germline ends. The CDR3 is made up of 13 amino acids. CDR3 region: CASSEGVNYEQYF. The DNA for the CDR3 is TGTGCCAGCAGTGAAGGCGTCAACTACGAGCAGTACTTC.

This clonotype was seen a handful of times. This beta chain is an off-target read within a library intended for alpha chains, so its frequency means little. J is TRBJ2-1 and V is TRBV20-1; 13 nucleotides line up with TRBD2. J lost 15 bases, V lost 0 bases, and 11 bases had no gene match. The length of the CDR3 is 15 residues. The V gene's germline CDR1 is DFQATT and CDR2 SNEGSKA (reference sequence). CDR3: CSARDGRGLAGSRFF. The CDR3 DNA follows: TGCAGTGCTAGAGACGGACGGGGACTAGCGGGAAGCCGGTTCTTC.

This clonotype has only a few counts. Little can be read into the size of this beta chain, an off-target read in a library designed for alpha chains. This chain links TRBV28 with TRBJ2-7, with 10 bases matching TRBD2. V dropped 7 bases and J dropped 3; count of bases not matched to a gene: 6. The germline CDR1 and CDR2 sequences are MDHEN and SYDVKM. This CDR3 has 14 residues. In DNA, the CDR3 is TGTGCCAGCAACACCCTAGCGGGAGTCTACGAGCAGTACTTC. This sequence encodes CASNTLAGVYEQYF.

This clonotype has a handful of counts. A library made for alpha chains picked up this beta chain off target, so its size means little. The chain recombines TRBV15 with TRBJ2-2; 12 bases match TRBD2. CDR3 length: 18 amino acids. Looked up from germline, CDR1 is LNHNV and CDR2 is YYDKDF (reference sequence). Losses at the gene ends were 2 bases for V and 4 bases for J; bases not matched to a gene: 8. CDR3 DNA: TGTGCCACCAGCAGACCTCTAGCGGGAGGGCCCGGCACCGGGGAGCTGTTTTTT. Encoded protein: CATSRPLAGGPGTGELFF.

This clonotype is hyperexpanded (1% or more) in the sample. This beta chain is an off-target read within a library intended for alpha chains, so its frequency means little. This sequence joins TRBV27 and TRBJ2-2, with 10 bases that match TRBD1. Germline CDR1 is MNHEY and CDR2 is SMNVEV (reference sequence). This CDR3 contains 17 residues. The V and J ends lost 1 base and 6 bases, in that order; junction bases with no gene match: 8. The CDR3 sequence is CASSLLFSGTGAGELFF. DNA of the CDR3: TGTGCCAGCAGTTTATTGTTTTCGGGGACAGGGGCCGGGGAGCTGTTTTTT.

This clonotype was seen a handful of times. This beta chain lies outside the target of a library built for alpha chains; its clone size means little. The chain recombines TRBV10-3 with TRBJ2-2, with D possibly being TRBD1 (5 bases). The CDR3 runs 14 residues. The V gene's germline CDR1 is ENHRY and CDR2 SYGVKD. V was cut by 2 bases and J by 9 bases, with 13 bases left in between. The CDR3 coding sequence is TGTGCCATCAGTGAGGGCCAGGGTGATAGGGAGCTGTTTTTT. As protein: CAISEGQGDRELFF.

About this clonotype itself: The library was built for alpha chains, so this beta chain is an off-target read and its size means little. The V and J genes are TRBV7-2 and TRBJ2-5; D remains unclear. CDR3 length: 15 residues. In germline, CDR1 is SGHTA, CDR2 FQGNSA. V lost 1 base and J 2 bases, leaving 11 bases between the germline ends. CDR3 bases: TGTGCCAGCAGCTTAGGAGCGAGCCTGCAAGAGACCCAGTACTTC. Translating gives CASSLGASLQETQYF.

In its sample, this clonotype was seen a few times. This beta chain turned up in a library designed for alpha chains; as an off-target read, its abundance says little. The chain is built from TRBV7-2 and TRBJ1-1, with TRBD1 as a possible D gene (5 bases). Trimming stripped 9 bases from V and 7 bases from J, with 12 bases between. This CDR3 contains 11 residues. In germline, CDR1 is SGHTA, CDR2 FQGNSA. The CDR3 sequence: CASGRDGEAFF. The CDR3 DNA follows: TGTGCCAGTGGAAGGGACGGTGAAGCTTTCTTT.

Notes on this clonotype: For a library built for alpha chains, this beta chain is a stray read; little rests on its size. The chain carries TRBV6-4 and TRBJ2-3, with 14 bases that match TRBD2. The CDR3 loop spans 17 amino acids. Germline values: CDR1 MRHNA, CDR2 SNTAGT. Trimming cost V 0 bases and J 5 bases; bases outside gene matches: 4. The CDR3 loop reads CASSDSTSGGAVDTQYF. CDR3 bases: TGTGCCAGCAGTGACTCGACTAGCGGGGGGGCCGTAGATACGCAGTATTTT.

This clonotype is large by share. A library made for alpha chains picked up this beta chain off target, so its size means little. The DNA for the CDR3 is TGTGCCAGCACCCCCGGACAGGCGGGCACCGGGGAGCTGTTTTTT. Encoded protein: CASTPGQAGTGELFF. The rearrangement joins TRBV6-5 to TRBJ2-2; the match to TRBD1 covers 7 bases. Germline V lookup: CDR1 MNHEY, CDR2 SVGAGI. With V trimmed by 7 bases and J by 4 bases, 9 bases remained unmatched. This CDR3 spans 15 amino acids.

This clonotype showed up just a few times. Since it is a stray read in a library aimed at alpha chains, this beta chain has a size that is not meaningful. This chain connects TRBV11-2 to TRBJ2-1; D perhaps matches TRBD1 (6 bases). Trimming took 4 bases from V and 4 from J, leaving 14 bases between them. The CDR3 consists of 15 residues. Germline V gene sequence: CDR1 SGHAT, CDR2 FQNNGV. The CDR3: CASSSPGTKYNEQFF. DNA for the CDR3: TGTGCCAGCAGCTCCCCCGGGACAAAGTACAATGAGCAGTTCTTC.